The 27 T cell receptor beta chains given below trace back to one sample, sequenced in a study of T and B cells in COVID-19 patients. TRB was amplified from about 250-500 ng of blood genomic DNA. TRB rearrangements were amplified by multiplex PCR with BIOMED2 TRB-A/B primers. TCRdb reprocessed the multiplex PCR reads with MiXCR, giving one entry per CDR3 protein. The sample has about 5,100 distinct CDR3 sequences, less than 30% seen once. Sequencing was carried out using blood. These receptors all stem from a human donor with active COVID-19.

This clonotype is medium-sized by share. The V and J genes are TRBV27 and TRBJ2-7, with 7 bases lining up with TRBD2. V dropped 3 bases and J dropped 1; count of bases not matched to a gene: 15. CDR3 size: 18 residues. Per germline, CDR1 MNHEY and CDR2 SMNVEV (reference sequence). The CDR3 DNA follows: TGTGCCAGCAGTTTTGGCCCGACCGGTCTAGCGGATTCCTACGAGCAGTACTTC. Amino acid sequence: CASSFGPTGLADSYEQYF.

This clonotype was picked up a small number of times. The V and J genes are TRBV5-1 and TRBJ2-7; 10 bases match TRBD1. Germline trimming cut 4 bases from V and 6 bases from J; bases unmatched to any gene: 7. From germline, CDR1 is SGHRS and CDR2 YFSETQ. The CDR3 spans 14 residues. CDR3 DNA: TGCGCCAGCAGCGGGACCGGGACAGGGGCCGAGCAGTACTTC. Its protein is CASSGTGTGAEQYF.

Sample share makes this clonotype medium-sized. CDR3 region: CASSFRSRTGPDTQYF. DNA for the CDR3: TGTGCCAGCAGCTTTCGTTCGAGGACAGGGCCAGATACGCAGTATTTT. The J gene is TRBJ2-3, the V gene TRBV5-6; 8 nucleotides agree with TRBD1. The CDR3 contains 16 residues. Germline loops: CDR1 SGHDT, CDR2 YYEEEE. Trimming cost V 2 bases and J 4 bases; bases outside gene matches: 9.

This clonotype has only a few counts. The CDR3 loop is CASRTLAAISYNEQFF. The CDR3 DNA is TGTGCCAGCAGGACCTTAGCGGCTATCTCCTACAATGAGCAGTTCTTC. This chain joins TRBV6-2 or TRBV6-3 and TRBJ2-1; perhaps TRBD2 as D (6 bases). Trimming took 6 bases from V and 0 from J, leaving 15 bases between them. The germline gives CDR1 MNHEY, CDR2 SVGEGT. The CDR3 has 16 residues.

The chain links TRBV10-3 to TRBJ1-2; D gene ambiguous. CDR1 and CDR2 (germline): ENHRY, SYGVKD. The V gene lost 3 bases and the J gene lost 6 bases, with 11 bases spanning the gap. The CDR3 spans 13 residues. The CDR3: CAISDWSEHGYTF. The CDR3 DNA reads as TGTGCCATCAGTGATTGGTCAGAGCATGGCTACACCTTC.

The rearrangement links TRBV6-5 to TRBJ1-1; no definite D call. The CDR3 covers 14 residues. Germline V CDR1 and CDR2: MNHEY, SVGAGI. Trimming removed 5 bases from V and 3 bases from J, with 13 bases in between. CDR3 nucleotide sequence: TGTGCCAGCAGTGAACGGCAGAGAGACACTGAAGCTTTCTTT. Translation gives CASSERQRDTEAFF.

V gene TRBV5-6 combines with J gene TRBJ2-3; 9 bases align to TRBD1. Germline-derived CDR1 and CDR2 are SGHDT and YYEEEE. This CDR3 is 14 amino acids long. The ends lost 3 bases at V and 9 bases at J; junction bases unmatched: 8. The CDR3 here is CASSSPTGQGTQYF. The CDR3 DNA is TGTGCCAGCAGCTCACCCACGGGACAGGGAACGCAGTATTTT.

In its sample, this clonotype was seen a few times. The chain is built from TRBV12-3 or TRBV12-4 and TRBJ2-6, with a possible D match to TRBD1 (6 bases). The CDR3 has 16 residues. Trimming stripped 8 bases from V and 0 bases from J, with 14 bases between. The CDR3 loop reads CASGGQSLSGANVLTF. In nucleotides, the CDR3 is TGTGCCAGCGGCGGACAGTCCCTCTCTGGGGCCAACGTCCTGACTTTC.

The rearrangement uses TRBV19 and TRBJ1-5, with 7 bases that match TRBD1. This CDR3 has 15 amino acids. V gave up 10 bases and J gave up 3 bases; unmatched junction bases: 12. Germline assignment: CDR1 LNHDA and CDR2 SQIVND (reference sequence). CDR3 in amino acids: CATRTQGQYNQPQHF. The CDR3 DNA reads as TGTGCCACCAGGACACAGGGACAGTACAATCAGCCCCAGCATTTT.

In this sample, this clonotype is medium-sized. The rearrangement uses TRBV18 and TRBJ2-1, with 8 bases identical to TRBD2. Trimming cost V 3 bases and J 0 bases; bases outside gene matches: 4. CDR3 length: 16 amino acids. The germline V gene has CDR1 KGHSH and CDR2 LQKENI. The DNA of the CDR3 is TGTGCCAGCTCACCCAAGCGGGAGCGCTCCTACAATGAGCAGTTCTTC. It is translated as CASSPKRERSYNEQFF.

The CDR3 DNA is TGTGCCAGCAGTTTAGGACAGACAGGGTTCTACGAGCAGTACTTC. It translates to CASSLGQTGFYEQYF. The chain has TRBV27 and TRBJ2-7, with 7 bases lining up with TRBD1. Trimming removed 2 bases from V and 3 bases from J; junction bases left unmatched: 7. Germline CDR1 MNHEY, CDR2 SMNVEV (reference sequence). This CDR3 contains 15 residues.

This clonotype is medium-sized in the sample. The genes are TRBV5-4 and TRBJ2-1; tentative D call: TRBD1 (6 bases). Germline V CDR1 and CDR2: SGHNT, YYREEE (reference sequence). V gave up 1 base and J gave up 2 bases, with 10 bases separating them. The CDR3 has 15 residues. CDR3 DNA sequence: TGTGCCAGCAGCTTGCAGCAGGGGCCCTACAATGAGCAGTTCTTC. Amino acid sequence: CASSLQQGPYNEQFF.

V is TRBV5-1 and J is TRBJ1-6; D is undetermined. The CDR3 is 14 residues long. V was pared by 10 bases and J by 7 bases, with 18 bases between. From germline, CDR1 is SGHRS and CDR2 YFSETQ. The CDR3 reads CASELGGGNSPLHF. The CDR3 bases are TGCGCCTCAGAATTGGGCGGCGGGAATTCACCCCTCCACTTT.

The table lists this clonotype with a few counts. Here the CDR3 DNA reads TGTGCCAGCAGCCTAGACGGGGCCGGGGAGCTGTTTTTT. Translated: CASSLDGAGELFF. The chain couples TRBV11-1 to TRBJ2-2, with D maybe TRBD2 (5 bases). V lost 5 bases and J 6 bases, leaving 10 bases between the germline ends. CDR3 length: 13 residues. Germline V lookup: CDR1 SGHAT, CDR2 FQDESV (reference sequence).

This clonotype is judged medium-sized. The chain joins TRBV19 to TRBJ1-1, with D perhaps TRBD1 (6 bases). Trimming pared 5 bases from V and 5 bases from J, leaving 12 bases between. Germline-derived CDR1 and CDR2 are LNHDA and SQIVND (reference sequence). The CDR3 has 13 residues. The CDR3 nucleotides are TGTGCCAGTAGTGCGTCCAGGGGTACTGAAGCTTTCTTT. Amino acids: CASSASRGTEAFF. The entire variable domain, with the rest obtained from reference TRBV19 and TRBJ1-1, is as follows: DGGITQSPKYLFRKEGQNVTLSCEQNLNHDAMYWYRQDPGQGLRLIYYSQIVNDFQKGDIAEGYSVSREKKESFPLTVTSAQKNPTAFYLCASSASRGTEAFFGQGTRLTVV.

J is TRBJ1-1 and V is TRBV18, with D perhaps matching TRBD1 (5 bases). Germline values: CDR1 KGHSH, CDR2 LQKENI. V lost 4 bases, J lost 5 bases, and 20 bases lay in between. CDR3 size: 16 residues. This CDR3 reads CASSLMGPGYKTEAFF. CDR3 in DNA: TGTGCCAGCTCACTTATGGGACCGGGATATAAGACTGAAGCTTTCTTT.

This clonotype was seen more than once but under ten times. The V call is TRBV4-2, the J call TRBJ2-5; 8 positions agree with TRBD2. Germline loops: CDR1 LGHNA, CDR2 YNFKEQ. The CDR3 has 15 amino acids. Losses at the gene ends were 4 bases for V and 5 bases for J; bases not matched to a gene: 9. The CDR3 reads CASSPGGAEVETQYF. For the CDR3, the DNA is TGTGCCAGCAGCCCCGGGGGGGCTGAGGTGGAGACCCAGTACTTC.

This clonotype was seen only a few times. The chain couples TRBV12-3 or TRBV12-4 to TRBJ2-3; 7 bases match TRBD2. V shed 3 bases, J shed 5 bases, and the junction held 14 bases outside the gene matches. CDR3 length: 17 residues. CDR3: CASSLGGIGAAIDTQYF. Here the CDR3 DNA reads TGTGCCAGCAGTTTGGGGGGGATCGGGGCGGCGATAGATACGCAGTATTTT.

This rearrangement joins TRBV7-2 to TRBJ2-5; 12 bases fit TRBD2. CDR1 is SGHTA, CDR2 FQGNSA, per germline. The length of the CDR3 is 16 residues. Trimming cost V 5 bases and J 1 base; bases outside gene matches: 5. The CDR3 sequence is CASSQLAGGRQETQYF. The CDR3 bases are TGTGCCAGCAGCCAACTAGCGGGGGGACGCCAAGAGACCCAGTACTTC.

The table lists this clonotype with a few counts. The rearrangement uses TRBV5-1 and TRBJ2-1; 11 bases agree with TRBD2. Germline-derived CDR1 and CDR2 are SGHRS and YFSETQ. The CDR3 contains 15 residues. Trimming took 4 bases from V and 5 from J; bases not matched to a gene: 5. The CDR3 sequence: CASSPIAGGDNEQFF. The CDR3 coding sequence is TGCGCCAGCAGCCCCATAGCGGGAGGGGACAATGAGCAGTTCTTC.

This clonotype was detected a few times. V is TRBV24-1 and J is TRBJ2-2, with unresolved D. Trimming pared 0 bases from V and 3 bases from J, leaving 4 bases between. The CDR3 is made up of 14 amino acids. Germline V gene data show CDR1 as KGHDR and CDR2 as SFDVKD. CDR3 in DNA: TGTGCCACCAGTGATTTGACAGACACCGGGGAGCTGTTTTTT. It translates to CATSDLTDTGELFF.

Only a few counts were recorded for this clonotype. This sequence joins TRBV14 and TRBJ2-1; D gene ambiguous. The germline V gene has CDR1 SGHDN and CDR2 FVKESK. Trimming removed 4 bases from V and 7 bases from J, with 8 bases in between. The CDR3 has 12 residues. This CDR3 reads CASSRLLNEQFF. Written as DNA, the CDR3 is TGTGCCAGCAGCCGTCTACTTAATGAGCAGTTCTTC.

On this clonotype itself: A much larger clone sits a single nucleotide away, making a read error possible. This chain links TRBV5-4 with TRBJ2-3, with D unclear. There are 12 residues in the CDR3. V was trimmed by 1 base and J by 5 bases, leaving 5 bases between them. Per germline, CDR1 SGHNT and CDR2 YYREEE (reference sequence). The CDR3 sequence: CASSLLLDTQYF. The CDR3 DNA is TGTGCCAGCAGCTTGCTCCTAGATACGCAGTATTTT.

This clonotype is medium-sized in the sample. The chain is built from TRBV6-2 or TRBV6-3 and TRBJ2-5; D gene unclear. Trimming removed 6 bases at V and 1 base at J, with 3 bases between. This CDR3 spans 11 amino acids. CDR1 and CDR2 (germline): MNHEY, SVGEGT. The CDR3 sequence is CASSGQETQYF. CDR3 in DNA: TGTGCCAGCAGCGGCCAAGAGACCCAGTACTTC.

The rearrangement uses TRBV19 and TRBJ1-1; no reliable D call. This CDR3 contains 14 residues. Germline V gene lookup returns CDR1 LNHDA and CDR2 SQIVND (reference sequence). V was clipped by 1 base and J by 2 bases, with 8 bases between them. Here the CDR3 DNA reads TGTGCCAGTAGTATAGTGGAGGGCAACACTGAAGCTTTCTTT. Translated: CASSIVEGNTEAFF.

In its sample, this clonotype is medium-sized. J is TRBJ2-5 and V is TRBV15; D is perhaps TRBD2 (6 bases). The CDR3 is 14 residues long. With 0 bases removed from V and 4 bases from J, the gap between germline ends came to 9 bases. Germline CDR1 LNHNV, CDR2 YYDKDF (reference sequence). The CDR3, as DNA: TGTGCCACCAGCAGAGAGGCGCGGGGAGAGACCCAGTACTTC. Translating it yields CATSREARGETQYF.

In this sample, this clonotype turned up a few times. The rearrangement joins TRBV7-2 to TRBJ2-1; 11 bases are a match to TRBD1. The germline gives CDR1 SGHTA, CDR2 FQGNSA. Trimming at V came to 5 bases and at J to 6 bases, leaving 6 bases not matched to a gene. This CDR3 contains 15 residues. This CDR3 is CASSRGQGVVNEQFF. CDR3 sequence (DNA): TGTGCCAGCAGCCGGGGACAGGGGGTAGTCAATGAGCAGTTCTTC.